A single sample is the source of the 27 T cell receptor beta chains below, sequenced in a study of molecular identifiers for immune sequencing clone quantification. TCRdb analysed the PCR reads with MiXCR anew, one entry per CDR3 protein. This table holds about half a million distinct CDR3 sequences, about 21% found once. The sample comprised naive CD8+ T cells from blood, with Jurkat cell RNA spiked in. Sample subset: FACS-sorted CD8+CD4-CCR7+CD45RA+ naive T cells. These TCRs come from a human donor in good health. Some libraries in this study had Jurkat cell RNA spiked in.

The sample holds many counts of this clonotype. The genes are TRBV28 and TRBJ2-7; D may match TRBD1 or TRBD2 (5 bases each). Germline V gene sequence: CDR1 MDHEN, CDR2 SYDVKM. Trimming cost V 8 bases and J 0 bases, with 17 bases left between them. This CDR3 comprises 15 residues. The CDR3 sequence: CASDSRDQYSYEQYF. The CDR3 DNA is TGTGCCAGCGACTCCCGGGACCAATACTCCTACGAGCAGTACTTC.

CDR3 region: CASSPQSGQINEQFF. CDR3 DNA sequence: TGTGCCAGCAGCCCCCAGTCGGGACAGATCAATGAGCAGTTCTTC. This chain joins TRBV7-9 and TRBJ2-1; 7 bases align to TRBD1. The CDR3 length is 15 residues. V gave up 5 bases and J gave up 6 bases; unmatched junction bases: 10. Germline CDR1 is SEHNR and CDR2 is FQNEAQ (reference sequence).

This sequence joins TRBV12-3 or TRBV12-4 and TRBJ2-1, with 14 bases that match TRBD2. This CDR3 region has 15 residues. V gave up 8 bases and J gave up 7 bases; unmatched junction bases: 7. CDR3 nucleotides: TGTGCCAGCCGGTATGGGACTAGCGGGGGAAATGAGCAGTTCTTC. The encoded protein is CASRYGTSGGNEQFF.

In this sample, this clonotype turned up a few times. The chain links TRBV6-1 to TRBJ2-7; tentative D call: TRBD1 (5 bases). CDR3 length: 14 residues. Germline assignment: CDR1 MNHNS and CDR2 SASEGT. With 7 bases removed from V and 3 bases from J, the gap between germline ends came to 16 bases. Here the CDR3 reads CASMVAGWSYEQYF. As DNA, the CDR3 is TGTGCCAGCATGGTGGCAGGGTGGAGCTACGAGCAGTACTTC.

Concerning this clonotype itself: This may be a read error, as it is one base from a much larger clone. The V call is TRBV29-1, the J call TRBJ2-5, with 8 bases fitting TRBD2. CDR3 length: 16 amino acids. Germline CDR1 reads SQVTM; CDR2 reads ANQGSEA. CDR3 region: CSVGLGLAGTQEAQYF. DNA of the CDR3: TGCAGCGTGGGCCTCGGGCTAGCGGGTACGCAAGAGGCCCAGTACTTC.

This chain uses TRBV7-9 with TRBJ2-1; 7 bases fit TRBD2. Germline V gene lookup returns CDR1 SEHNR and CDR2 FQNEAQ (reference sequence). Germline trimming cut 0 bases from V and 9 bases from J; bases unmatched to any gene: 8. The CDR3 spans 15 residues. The CDR3 is CASSLARREFTEQFF. DNA for the CDR3: TGTGCCAGCAGCTTAGCGAGGCGGGAGTTCACTGAGCAGTTCTTC. The variable domain in full, with the rest retrieved from reference TRBV7-9 and TRBJ2-1, is DTGVSQNPRHKITKRGQNVTFRCDPISEHNRLYWYRQTLGQGPEFLTYFQNEAQLEKSRLLSDRFSAERPKGSFSTLEIQRTEQGDSAMYLCASSLARREFTEQFFGPGTRLTVL.

This clonotype was seen only a few times. V and J are TRBV7-6 and TRBJ2-3; TRBD1 aligns across 10 bases. J gave up 7 bases and V 5 bases, and 9 bases lay outside the gene matches. This CDR3 has 15 amino acids. CDR1 and CDR2 (germline): SGHVS, FNYEAQ. For the CDR3, the DNA is TGTGCCAGCAGCCCGGTCGTGGGACAGGGGAATACGCAGTATTTT. Protein: CASSPVVGQGNTQYF.

This clonotype was detected ten times or more. V and J are TRBV6-2 or TRBV6-3 and TRBJ2-5; TRBD2 aligns across 10 bases. Trimming cost V 5 bases and J 5 bases; bases outside gene matches: 5. This CDR3 is built from 14 residues. Germline loops: CDR1 MNHEY, CDR2 SVGEGT. CDR3 protein: CASSPGLAKETQYF. The CDR3 DNA reads TGTGCCAGCAGTCCGGGACTAGCGAAGGAGACCCAGTACTTC.

This clonotype was picked up many times. The rearrangement uses TRBV14 and TRBJ2-3; weak D call: TRBD2 (6 bases). Trimming left V 7 bases short and J 6 bases short, with 14 bases between. CDR1 SGHDN and CDR2 FVKESK come from the germline V gene. The CDR3 has 13 amino acids. The CDR3: CASTHPGGDTQYF. The CDR3 coding sequence is TGTGCCAGCACCCATCCCGGAGGGGATACGCAGTATTTT.

Worth noting for this clonotype: A much more abundant neighbour one base away suggests this may be a read error. Without the conserved terminal phenylalanine or tryptophan, this CDR3 likely stems from a read error. The chain uses TRBV20-1 and TRBJ2-6, with D possibly TRBD2 on 5 matching bases. The CDR3 has 14 amino acids. V was cut by 5 bases and J by 2 bases, with 10 bases left in between. Germline V lookup: CDR1 DFQATT, CDR2 SNEGSKA (reference sequence). The CDR3 here is CSARLPAGANVLTL. DNA for the CDR3: TGCAGTGCTCGACTACCGGCTGGGGCCAACGTCCTGACTCTC.

About this clonotype itself: A read error may explain this, as a much larger clone is one base away. The chain has TRBV20-1 and TRBJ1-1, with TRBD1 identical over 7 bases. The CDR3 runs 12 residues. Germline trimming cut 4 bases from V and 5 bases from J; bases unmatched to any gene: 4. Germline CDR1 DFQATT, CDR2 SNEGSKA (reference sequence). The DNA for the CDR3 is TGCAGTGCTATTGCAGGGGGAACTGAAGCTTTCTTT. It yields the protein CSAIAGGTEAFF.

This clonotype has more than one count but fewer than ten. The chain uses TRBV5-1 and TRBJ2-4; 7 bases fit TRBD2. Germline CDR1 and CDR2: SGHRS and YFSETQ. There are 13 residues in the CDR3. V lost 5 bases and J lost 7; bases outside the gene matches: 6. The CDR3 nucleotides read TGCGCCAGCAGAGCCGGACTAGATAACATTCAGTACTTC. The encoded protein is CASRAGLDNIQYF.

The chain has TRBV27 and TRBJ2-2; 9 bases fit TRBD2. V was clipped by 5 bases and J by 2 bases; unmatched bases: 9. This CDR3 is built from 17 residues. From germline, CDR1 is MNHEY and CDR2 SMNVEV (reference sequence). CDR3 residues: CASSMYSGSVNTGELFF. CDR3 coding DNA: TGTGCCAGCAGTATGTATAGCGGGAGTGTCAACACCGGGGAGCTGTTTTTT.

This clonotype was counted only a few times. CDR3 protein: CASTPLTVGYNEQFF. DNA of the CDR3: TGTGCCAGCACCCCCCTGACGGTAGGGTACAATGAGCAGTTCTTC. The J gene is TRBJ2-1, the V gene TRBV11-2; D gene ambiguous. This CDR3 is 15 amino acids long. Trimming shortened V by 7 bases and J by 4 bases, and 17 bases separated the two germline ends. CDR1 and CDR2 (germline): SGHAT, FQNNGV.

As regards this clonotype: This may come from a read error, since a much larger clone is one base off. Likely a read error: the CDR3 ends without its conserved phenylalanine or tryptophan. J is TRBJ2-6 and V is TRBV27; tentative D call: TRBD1 (5 bases). Germline loops: CDR1 MNHEY, CDR2 SMNVEV (reference sequence). Trimming pared 3 bases from V and 0 bases from J, leaving 9 bases between. The CDR3 is 16 residues long. The CDR3 region is CASSLIGVSGANVLTL. Here the CDR3 DNA reads TGTGCCAGCAGTTTGATAGGGGTCTCTGGGGCCAACGTCCTGACTCTC.

With regard to this clonotype: One junction end does not reproduce the germline sequence, and a read error may be involved. V gene TRBV4-3 combines with J gene TRBJ2-1; D is possibly TRBD2 (6 bases). CDR3 length: 14 residues. CDR1 and CDR2 (germline): LGHNA, YSLEER. The DNA of the CDR3 is TGCGCCAGCAGCCAAGAATGGAGGGTCAATGGGCAGTTCTTC. It encodes CASSQEWRVNGQFF.

This clonotype was recorded a few times. V and J are TRBV20-1 and TRBJ2-5; D is possibly TRBD2 (6 bases). Germline CDR1 reads DFQATT; CDR2 reads SNEGSKA (reference sequence). The length of the CDR3 is 13 residues. Trimming pared 7 bases from V and 1 base from J, leaving 13 bases between. The DNA of the CDR3 is TGCAGTGTTGGTAGCGGCCTCCAAGAGACCCAGTACTTC. Protein product: CSVGSGLQETQYF.

In DNA, the CDR3 is TGTGCCAGCAGCCCCGGGAGTGTTGAGCAGTTCTTC. This gives the protein CASSPGSVEQFF. The rearrangement uses TRBV6-5 and TRBJ2-1, with D maybe TRBD2 (6 bases). V was clipped by 6 bases and J by 9 bases, with 12 bases between them. The V gene's germline CDR1 is MNHEY and CDR2 SVGAGI. The CDR3 is 12 amino acids.

This clonotype came up many times. This chain connects TRBV7-9 to TRBJ2-7; 9 nucleotides match TRBD2. This CDR3 spans 14 amino acids. The germline V gene has CDR1 SEHNR and CDR2 FQNEAQ (reference sequence). Germline trimming cut 5 bases from V and 3 bases from J; bases unmatched to any gene: 5. CDR3 protein: CASSGSGSVYEQYF. The CDR3 DNA reads TGTGCCAGCAGCGGTAGCGGGAGTGTCTACGAGCAGTACTTC.

This clonotype has just a few counts. This chain joins TRBV13 and TRBJ1-5; 10 nucleotides line up with TRBD1. The germline gives CDR1 PRHDT, CDR2 FYEKMQ (reference sequence). The ends lost 4 bases at V and 3 bases at J; junction bases unmatched: 9. The CDR3 is 17 amino acids. The CDR3 DNA follows: TGTGCCAGCAGCTCATCCGGGACAGGGGCCTACAATCAGCCCCAGCATTTT. This sequence encodes CASSSSGTGAYNQPQHF.

This clonotype was seen ten or more times. The chain is built from TRBV7-2 and TRBJ2-7; 7 positions match TRBD1. Trimming removed 5 bases from V and 3 bases from J; junction bases left unmatched: 10. Germline CDR1 and CDR2: SGHTA and FQGNSA. The CDR3 length is 15 residues. The CDR3 sequence: CASSHGPGQIYEQYF. CDR3 DNA sequence: TGTGCCAGCAGCCACGGGCCGGGACAGATCTACGAGCAGTACTTC.

Points on this clonotype: A read error may explain this, as a much larger clone is one base away. The J gene is TRBJ1-5, the V gene TRBV4-1; D uncertain. CDR3 length: 15 residues. The germline V gene encodes CDR1 MGHRA and CDR2 YSYEKL. CDR3 sequence reads: CASGQGTNSNQPQHF. In DNA form, the CDR3 reads TGCGCCAGCGGCCAAGGAACAAACAGCAATCAGCCCCAGCATTTT.

CDR3 amino acids: CASTARDTTNEKLFF. The CDR3 coding sequence is TGTGCCAGCACCGCTAGGGACACAACTAATGAAAAACTGTTTTTT. This chain joins TRBV2 and TRBJ1-4; maybe TRBD1 (6 bases). Germline CDR1 is SNHLY and CDR2 is FYNNEI. This CDR3 is 15 amino acids long. V was pared by 7 bases and J by 0 bases, with 12 bases between.

DNA for the CDR3: TGCGCCAGCAGCCAAGTAGGGTTGGGGACCACTGAAGCTTTCTTT. Translated: CASSQVGLGTTEAFF. The chain employs TRBV4-3 and TRBJ1-1; D possibly corresponds to TRBD1 (5 bases). The germline V gene has CDR1 LGHNA and CDR2 YSLEER. The CDR3 runs 15 residues. Trimming took off 1 base at V and 4 bases at J, with 13 bases between the two ends.

This clonotype has only one observation. With a much larger clone just one base away, this may be a read error. The chain employs TRBV14 and TRBJ1-3; D uncertain. The CDR3 covers 15 residues. The germline V gene encodes CDR1 SGHDN and CDR2 FVKESK. In DNA, the CDR3 is TGTGCCAGCAGCCAAGAACGGACTTTAGGAAGCACCATATATTTT. Residues: CASSQERTLGSTIYF. The full variable domain, with the rest looked up from reference TRBV14 and TRBJ1-3, is EAGVTQFPSHSVIEKGQTVTLRCDPISGHDNLYWYRRVMGKEIKFLLHFVKESKQDESGMPNNRFLAERTGGTYSTLKVQPAELEDSGVYFCASSQERTLGSTIYFGEGSWLTVV.

This clonotype was recorded many times. V usage is TRBV30 and J usage is TRBJ1-1; D gene unclear. Trimming pared 0 bases from V and 4 bases from J, leaving 12 bases between. CDR1 and CDR2 from the germline V gene are GTSNPN and SVGIG (reference sequence). The CDR3 runs to 14 residues. Here the CDR3 reads CAWSVSFGGTEAFF. The CDR3 DNA reads as TGTGCCTGGAGTGTATCTTTTGGAGGCACTGAAGCTTTCTTT.

This clonotype was counted at least ten times. This chain links TRBV29-1 with TRBJ2-2; D call uncertain. Germline CDR1 reads SQVTM; CDR2 reads ANQGSEA. There are 12 residues in the CDR3. The V end lost 7 bases, the J end lost 0 bases, and 6 bases lay between the germline ends. DNA of the CDR3: TGCAGCGCACCAGCGAACACCGGGGAGCTGTTTTTT. It yields the protein CSAPANTGELFF.